The 2 T cell receptor beta chains below were found in one sample sequenced in a study of siplizumab effects on memory and regulatory T cells. TCRdb's copy holds only in-frame clones and misses some; the assay was immunoSEQ multiplex PCR. The sample comprises some 100,000 clones, 85% to 95% of which are singletons, and around 0.6% rests with the top ten. Specimen: Tregs sorted from blood. All receptors come from a human donor in good health.

This clone was detected once. The V call is TRBV15, the J call TRBJ2-5; TRBD1 or TRBD2 may be the D gene (5 bases each). The CDR3 has 15 residues. CDR1 LNHNV and CDR2 YYDKDF come from the germline V gene (reference sequence). V was shortened by 2 bases and J by 6 bases, with 16 bases between the two germline ends. CDR3 sequence reads: CATSRSSGAVKTQYF. The DNA of the CDR3 is TGTGCCACCAGCAGAAGTTCCGGGGCTGTAAAGACCCAGTACTTC. Using reference TRBV15 and TRBJ2-5 for the parts outside the CDR3, the full variable domain is DAMVIQNPRYQVTQFGKPVTLSCSQTLNHNVMYWYQQKSSQAPKLLFHYYDKDFNNEADTPDNFQSRRPNTSFCFLDIRSPGLGDTAMYLCATSRSSGAVKTQYFGPGTRLLVL.

The chain employs TRBV5-8 and TRBJ1-1; unclear D gene. CDR3 length: 15 amino acids. CDR1 is SGHTS and CDR2 is YDEGEE in the germline V gene. V gave up 6 bases and J gave up 3 bases, with 18 bases separating them. The CDR3 region has the DNA TGTGCCAGCACAGGTACGATAATCCCTTACACTGAAGCTTTCTTT. It yields the protein CASTGTIIPYTEAFF.